This TCR beta chain emerged from a study of T cell responses to AZD1222 COVID-19 vaccine (dated by TCRdb to the early 2020s). Study-level background: TCR sequencing covered 230 to 250 trial participants: 200 to 220 given two doses of AZD1222 and 26 given two doses of MenACWY control vaccine. Trial participants were enrolled by age into subgroups of 18-55, 56-69 and 70-plus years, and roughly 160, 29 and 62 TCR-sequenced participants, respectively, were included in these subgroups.

Reading the label with the study, this specimen's time point is: baseline before first vaccination. Interpreted using the paper, the treatment or condition label stands for: meningococcal conjugate vaccine given as trial control. The vaccinee samples were drawn from two UK trials, COV001 and COV002, one of which was a single-blind randomized controlled phase 2/3 trial testing AZD1222 (ChAdOx1 nCoV-19) in healthy adults. Trial participant PBMC samples were collected at day 0 and day 28 after the second dose for TCRbeta chain sequencing. General study outcomes and caveats: Conclusions about previously exposed vaccinees are limited because only six or seven AZD1222 recipients were SARS-CoV-2 seropositive at baseline. Spike-specific TCR breadth and depth rose significantly after two AZD1222 doses compared with day 0 and with MenACWY recipients. Reportedly, close to half of the unique spike-specific TCRs recognized epitopes lying outside the regions that are mutated in the B.1.351 and B.1.1.7 variants. CD4 TCRs associated with the vaccine covered the entire spike protein, and the dominant responses were in regions 160-218 and 743-854. Because no day 14 peak-response samples were available, repertoires were characterized only after the peak T cell response. Participants were mostly white British and included more females than males, and it was suggested by the authors that clonal diversity may have been underestimated. In the small 56-69-year group, the increase in depth fell short of significance, most likely because of low power.

The CDR3 regions of human TCRbeta chains were analyzed by immunosequencing. Under the source paper's analysis protocol: TCRs in the repertoires were matched against a reference library of SARS-CoV-2-specific TCRs that had been generated with the MIRA antigen-specificity platform. Breadth was defined as the fraction of unique TCRs that were SARS-CoV-2-associated. Depth was defined as the fraction of total T cells that were SARS-CoV-2-associated. Using the MIRA data, each spike-specific TCR was assigned both to the spike region to which the TCR was reactive and to a CD4 or CD8 class. Log10-transformed breadth and depth values were compared by one-way ANOVA with Sidak's multiple comparisons tests. The table comes from immuneACCESS by way of TCRdb, which keeps in-frame sequences with V and J called. Part of the clones is missing from these tables; in studies checked, under half for an unresolved V gene and the rest for unknown reasons. V and J calls and clone size are given by that table; D and trimming were obtained from the DNA. Counted in this sample were approximately 110,000 clones; approximately 86% of them appeared once. The ten most abundant clones make up around 13% of the sample.

Notes on this clone: The clone's antigen remains unknown. Per-nucleotide qualities are absent, and no much larger clonotype sits a single base away.

This material consisted of peripheral blood, taken on day 0 of MenACWY control vaccination. This receptor was identified in an adult in good health.

The CDR3 region has the sequence CASSYWGESNYGYTF. DNA sequence: TGTGCCAGCAGTTACTGGGGAGAGTCGAACTATGGCTACACCTTC. Recombination linked TRBV6-6 to TRBJ1-2, with no confidently assigned D gene. The V end loses 1 base and the J end loses 2 bases, and a stretch of 11 bases separates them. The germline V gene (reference sequence) provides CDR1 MNHNY and CDR2 SVGAGI. There are 15 amino acids in the CDR3, from cysteine to phenylalanine inclusive. Only the CDR3 part of the read is kept: 45 bases, read in frame from the first base.